The 20 T cell receptor beta chains given below trace back to one sample, sequenced in a study of cytomegalovirus exposure and HLA in healthy donors. The PCR had 60 Vbeta and 13 Jbeta primers. Here immunoSEQ multiplex PCR was the method, and the copy in TCRdb shows in-frame clones only, minus some. The table includes under 150,000 clones, 65% to 85% detected once. The sequenced sample was PBMCs. These receptors were obtained from a boy younger than 18 in good health and CMV-seronegative.

J is TRBJ1-2 and V is TRBV15, with 9 positions matching TRBD1. Germline V lookup: CDR1 LNHNV, CDR2 YYDKDF (reference sequence). The J segment lost 3 bases and the V segment lost 5 bases, leaving 4 bases of the junction unmatched. The CDR3 runs 14 residues. The CDR3 region has the DNA TGTGCCACCAGCCGCGGGACAGGGCACTATGGCTACACCTTC. Its translation: CATSRGTGHYGYTF. Filled out from reference TRBV15 and TRBJ1-2, the complete variable domain reads DAMVIQNPRYQVTQFGKPVTLSCSQTLNHNVMYWYQQKSSQAPKLLFHYYDKDFNNEADTPDNFQSRRPNTSFCFLDIRSPGLGDTAMYLCATSRGTGHYGYTFGSGTRLTVV.

The chain couples TRBV2 to TRBJ2-7, with 12 bases lining up with TRBD2. The V gene end was trimmed by 8 bases and the J gene end by 9 bases; junction bases not matched to a gene: 14. CDR1 is SNHLY, CDR2 FYNNEI, per germline. This CDR3 comprises 15 residues. CDR3 in amino acids: CASSSRASGRAGQYF. The CDR3, as DNA: TGTGCCAGCTCCTCTAGGGCTAGCGGGAGGGCCGGGCAGTACTTC.

J is TRBJ2-1 and V is TRBV11-3, with unresolved D. The CDR3 has 11 amino acids. Trimming cost V 5 bases and J 8 bases, with 7 bases left between them. The V gene's germline CDR1 is SGHNT and CDR2 YENEEA. CDR3 in amino acids: CASSIRDEQFF. CDR3 DNA: TGTGCCAGCAGCATTAGAGATGAGCAGTTCTTC.

The genes are TRBV27 and TRBJ1-5; 9 bases agree with TRBD1. From germline, CDR1 is MNHEY and CDR2 SMNVEV (reference sequence). The CDR3 length is 15 residues. V gave up 5 bases and J gave up 6 bases; unmatched junction bases: 8. CDR3 protein: CASSPGTGWGQPQHF. The CDR3 DNA follows: TGTGCCAGCAGTCCGGGGACAGGGTGGGGTCAGCCCCAGCATTTT.

This sequence joins TRBV6-1 and TRBJ1-4; maybe TRBD1 (5 bases). Germline V gene data show CDR1 as MNHNS and CDR2 as SASEGT. The CDR3 spans 14 residues. The V end lost 6 bases, the J end lost 5 bases, and 13 bases lay between the germline ends. CDR3 in amino acids: CASSFRGANEKLFF. In DNA, the CDR3 is TGTGCCAGCAGCTTTCGTGGGGCCAATGAAAAACTGTTTTTT.

The chain has TRBV4-3 and TRBJ2-2; 7 bases are a match to TRBD2. V lost 0 bases to trimming and J lost 2 bases; unmatched junction nucleotides: 3. Germline V lookup: CDR1 LGHNA, CDR2 YSLEER. The CDR3 contains 16 residues. In nucleotides, the CDR3 is TGCGCCAGCAGCCAAGACAAAGCGGGAAACACCGGGGAGCTGTTTTTT. This gives the protein CASSQDKAGNTGELFF.

The chain carries TRBV7-6 and TRBJ2-7; tentative D call: TRBD2 (6 bases). Germline V gene lookup returns CDR1 SGHVS and CDR2 FNYEAQ. The CDR3 has 15 residues. The V gene lost 5 bases and the J gene lost 5 bases, with 19 bases spanning the gap. DNA of the CDR3: TGTGCCAGCAGCCTTGGCGGGACTGGTCGTAACGAGCAGTACTTC. Translation gives CASSLGGTGRNEQYF.

The chain couples TRBV6-5 to TRBJ1-1; the D gene is possibly TRBD1 (6 bases). Trimming removed 5 bases at V and 1 base at J, with 14 bases between. Germline loops: CDR1 MNHEY, CDR2 SVGAGI. The CDR3 is 15 residues long. CDR3 in amino acids: CASSTPLGGNTEAFF. As DNA, the CDR3 is TGTGCCAGCAGTACCCCGTTAGGGGGGAACACTGAAGCTTTCTTT.

The rearrangement uses TRBV5-8 and TRBJ1-1, with no clear D. Germline V gene data show CDR1 as SGHTS and CDR2 as YDEGEE. The CDR3 is 14 residues long. V was shortened by 7 bases and J by 0 bases, with 13 bases between the two germline ends. CDR3: CASLLEQMNTEAFF. The CDR3 DNA reads as TGTGCCAGCTTGCTGGAACAGATGAACACTGAAGCTTTCTTT.

This clone was recorded a few times. The chain carries TRBV27 and TRBJ2-1, with D perhaps matching TRBD2 (6 bases). V was pared by 2 bases and J by 0 bases, with 14 bases between. The length of the CDR3 is 17 residues. Germline CDR1 and CDR2: MNHEY and SMNVEV (reference sequence). The CDR3 nucleotides are TGTGCCAGCAGTTTAGGGGAGCGGGCTAGCTCCTACAATGAGCAGTTCTTC. This sequence encodes CASSLGERASSYNEQFF.

The chain has TRBV7-8 and TRBJ1-4, with unresolved D. V lost 4 bases to trimming and J lost 7 bases, with 13 bases between them. The CDR3 loop spans 14 amino acids. Germline V lookup: CDR1 SGHVS, CDR2 FQNEAQ. CDR3 DNA: TGTGCCAGCAGCTCAGGCGGGCGTGGTGAAAAACTGTTTTTT. It encodes CASSSGGRGEKLFF.

The rearrangement joins TRBV27 to TRBJ2-1; D not resolved. V was pared by 2 bases and J by 6 bases, with 8 bases between. CDR1 is MNHEY, CDR2 SMNVEV, per germline (reference sequence). CDR3 length: 13 amino acids. This CDR3 reads CASSLGPSNEQFF. In nucleotides, the CDR3 is TGTGCCAGCAGTTTAGGTCCCAGCAATGAGCAGTTCTTC.

The gene calls are TRBV28 and TRBJ2-1; 8 nucleotides agree with TRBD1. Germline assignment: CDR1 MDHEN and CDR2 SYDVKM. V gave up 5 bases and J gave up 2 bases; unmatched junction bases: 5. CDR3 length equals 15 residues. The CDR3 spells CASSTQGAAYNEQFF. The CDR3, as DNA: TGTGCCAGCAGTACCCAGGGGGCAGCCTACAATGAGCAGTTCTTC.

This clone was found a few times. This sequence joins TRBV5-4 and TRBJ1-1; the D gene is possibly TRBD1 (5 bases). Trimming cost V 4 bases and J 7 bases, with 17 bases left between them. The CDR3 contains 14 residues. CDR1 and CDR2 (germline): SGHNT, YYREEE (reference sequence). The CDR3, as DNA: TGTGCCAGCAGCATCCCGGGACGCGGGAATGAAGCTTTCTTT. It specifies CASSIPGRGNEAFF.

The chain links TRBV7-2 to TRBJ2-7, with D possibly TRBD1 on 6 matching bases. The CDR3 extends over 15 amino acids. V dropped 3 bases and J dropped 6 bases, with 18 bases sitting between them. The V gene's germline CDR1 is SGHTA and CDR2 FQGNSA. The CDR3 loop reads CASSFEQGRSSEQYF. The DNA of the CDR3 is TGTGCCAGCAGCTTCGAACAGGGCAGGTCATCCGAGCAGTACTTC.

Points on this clone: The sample carries other DNA sequences with the same CDR3. The chain uses TRBV15 and TRBJ2-7, with D perhaps matching TRBD1 (6 bases). Trimming removed 3 bases from V and 6 bases from J, with 12 bases in between. CDR1 and CDR2 from the germline V gene are LNHNV and YYDKDF (reference sequence). The CDR3 runs 13 residues. CDR3 residues: CATSRGAGSEQYF. The DNA of the CDR3 is TGTGCCACCAGCAGGGGGGCGGGCAGCGAGCAGTACTTC. Full variable domain (outside the CDR3, taken from reference TRBV15 and TRBJ2-7): DAMVIQNPRYQVTQFGKPVTLSCSQTLNHNVMYWYQQKSSQAPKLLFHYYDKDFNNEADTPDNFQSRRPNTSFCFLDIRSPGLGDTAMYLCATSRGAGSEQYFGPGTRLTVT.

This rearrangement joins TRBV5-4 to TRBJ2-3, with 7 bases matching TRBD1. Germline CDR1 SGHNT, CDR2 YYREEE (reference sequence). The V gene end was trimmed by 4 bases and the J gene end by 0 bases; junction bases not matched to a gene: 2. CDR3 length equals 14 residues. In nucleotides, the CDR3 is TGTGCCAGCAGCCAGGGACAGAGCACAGATACGCAGTATTTT. Its translation is CASSQGQSTDTQYF.

The V call is TRBV30, the J call TRBJ2-7; tentative D call: TRBD2 (6 bases). CDR1 GTSNPN and CDR2 SVGIG come from the germline V gene (reference sequence). V lost 2 bases to trimming and J lost 0 bases, with 14 bases between them. The CDR3 covers 15 residues. The CDR3 region has the DNA TGTGCCTGGAGTCAAGAGGGACTGAGCTCCTACGAGCAGTACTTC. Translation gives CAWSQEGLSSYEQYF.

This chain links TRBV15 with TRBJ2-3, with 7 bases aligning to TRBD2. Germline CDR1 reads LNHNV; CDR2 reads YYDKDF (reference sequence). This CDR3 comprises 13 residues. The V segment lost 4 bases and the J segment 5 bases; nucleotides outside the gene matches: 3. The CDR3, as DNA: TGTGCCACCAGCATTGGCGGGAGAGATACGCAGTATTTT. It is translated as CATSIGGRDTQYF. The entire variable domain, with the rest obtained from reference TRBV15 and TRBJ2-3, is as follows: DAMVIQNPRYQVTQFGKPVTLSCSQTLNHNVMYWYQQKSSQAPKLLFHYYDKDFNNEADTPDNFQSRRPNTSFCFLDIRSPGLGDTAMYLCATSIGGRDTQYFGPGTRLTVL.

This chain links TRBV13 with TRBJ1-4; 8 nucleotides agree with TRBD1. Unmatched junction bases numbered 12, after V lost 5 bases and J lost 4 bases. This CDR3 is 17 amino acids long. Germline V lookup: CDR1 PRHDT, CDR2 FYEKMQ (reference sequence). The CDR3 here is CASSGPTPGQGNEKLFF. Here the CDR3 DNA reads TGTGCCAGCAGCGGCCCAACTCCCGGACAGGGTAATGAAAAACTGTTTTTT. The full variable domain, its missing parts supplied by reference TRBV13 and TRBJ1-4, is AAGVIQSPRHLIKEKRETATLKCYPIPRHDTVYWYQQGPGQDPQFLISFYEKMQSDKGSIPDRFSAQQFSDYHSELNMSSLELGDSALYFCASSGPTPGQGNEKLFFGSGTQLSVL.